The 5 T cell receptor beta chains in this list originate from one sample, sequenced in a study of blood T cell repertoires in COVID-19. Here immunoSEQ multiplex PCR was the method, and the copy in TCRdb shows in-frame clones only, minus some. The sample records roughly 250,000 clones, around 87% being singletons. The source material was PBMCs or T cells enriched from blood (not recorded which). The receptors shown here come from a woman in her forties or fifties who had recovered from COVID-19.

In regard to this clone: Other nucleotide sequences in the sample specify the same CDR3. The chain couples TRBV27 to TRBJ2-1, with 11 bases fitting TRBD2. The CDR3 runs 16 residues. Germline V gene lookup returns CDR1 MNHEY and CDR2 SMNVEV (reference sequence). V shed 6 bases and J 1 base; nucleotides not matched to a gene: 5. CDR3 sequence reads: CASSPGTSGSYNEQFF. The CDR3 coding sequence is TGTGCCAGCAGCCCCGGGACTAGCGGTTCCTACAATGAGCAGTTCTTC.

J is TRBJ1-2 and V is TRBV7-9; 8 bases align to TRBD1. Trimming at V came to 4 bases and at J to 4 bases, leaving 8 bases not matched to a gene. Germline values: CDR1 SEHNR, CDR2 FQNEAQ (reference sequence). The CDR3 extends over 15 amino acids. The CDR3 here is CASSSRTGLSYGYTF. CDR3 sequence (DNA): TGTGCCAGCAGCTCTCGGACAGGGTTGAGCTATGGCTACACCTTC.

V gene TRBV15 combines with J gene TRBJ1-6; D is possibly TRBD1 (6 bases). The CDR3 extends over 16 amino acids. Germline values: CDR1 LNHNV, CDR2 YYDKDF (reference sequence). V was pared by 0 bases and J by 7 bases, with 13 bases between. CDR3 sequence (DNA): TGTGCCACCAGCAGAGAATATTCGGGGGGCAATTCACCCCTCCACTTT. It yields the protein CATSREYSGGNSPLHF.

This clone was counted a few times. J is TRBJ1-2 and V is TRBV20-1, with D hard to call. V was trimmed by 2 bases and J by 8 bases, leaving 9 bases between them. This CDR3 is built from 11 residues. Germline CDR1 and CDR2: DFQATT and SNEGSKA (reference sequence). The CDR3 sequence is CSARPPGGYTF. CDR3 bases: TGCAGTGCTAGACCCCCGGGGGGCTACACCTTC.

The J gene is TRBJ2-5, the V gene TRBV5-4; 14 bases are shared with TRBD2. Trimming removed 3 bases from V and 5 bases from J; junction bases left unmatched: 12. CDR1 is SGHNT, CDR2 YYREEE, per germline (reference sequence). The CDR3 length is 18 residues. In DNA, the CDR3 is TGTGCCAGCAGCTCTCCTAAGACTAGCGGGAGGGCCTTGGAGACCCAGTACTTC. It yields the protein CASSSPKTSGRALETQYF.